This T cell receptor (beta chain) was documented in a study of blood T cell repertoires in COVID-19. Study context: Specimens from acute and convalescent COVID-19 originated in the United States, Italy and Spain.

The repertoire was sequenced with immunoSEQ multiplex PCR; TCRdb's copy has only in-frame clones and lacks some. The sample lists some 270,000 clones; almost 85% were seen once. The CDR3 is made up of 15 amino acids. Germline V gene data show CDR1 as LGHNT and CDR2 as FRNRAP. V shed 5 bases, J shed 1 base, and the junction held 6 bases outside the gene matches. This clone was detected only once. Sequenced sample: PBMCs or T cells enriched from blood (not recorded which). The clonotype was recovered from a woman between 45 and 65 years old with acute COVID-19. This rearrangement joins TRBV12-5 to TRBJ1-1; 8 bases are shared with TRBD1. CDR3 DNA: TGTGCTAGTGGTACTGGACAGGGACCGAACACTGAAGCTTTCTTT. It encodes CASGTGQGPNTEAFF.